This T cell receptor (beta chain) was retrieved from a study of Ad26.COV2.S vaccination and SARS-CoV-2 variants. Here immunoSEQ multiplex PCR was the method, and the copy in TCRdb shows in-frame clones only, minus some. Of approximately 410,000 clones listed, about 90% are singletons. Per germline, CDR1 WNHNN and CDR2 SYGVQD (reference sequence). The CDR3 consists of 14 residues. The ends were cut back, 4 bases at V and 3 bases at J, with 13 bases in the middle. Treatment in this sample: some 19 received Ad26.COV2.S at low or high dose, single or two shots; about 5 received placebo; per-sample allocation not given. It was on day 63 after the first vaccine or placebo injection that samples were taken.

The starting material was peripheral blood, obtained in a trial of Ad26.COV2.S vaccine versus placebo. This clonotype originated in a person between 18 and 59 years old who received the Ad26.COV2.S COVID-19 vaccine or a placebo. The chain combines TRBV10-1 with TRBJ2-7; D might be TRBD1 or TRBD2, each matching 6 bases. The CDR3: CASSAGGPNYEQYF. CDR3 sequence (DNA): TGCGCCAGCAGTGCTGGGGGGCCGAACTACGAGCAGTACTTC.